These T cell receptor beta chains were read from a single sample in a study of glioma-infiltrating T cells. TCRdb ran MiXCR on the multiplex PCR reads and lists one entry per CDR3 protein. The sample includes about 94,000 distinct CDR3 sequences, about 23% of them seen just once. Sequencing was performed on glioma tissue, nonneoplastic brain tissue, or PBMCs (not recorded which). The receptor set was obtained from a human donor with low-grade glioma or glioblastoma, undergoing nonglioma brain surgery, or in good health (not recorded which). CDR3s include the opening cysteine and the closing phenylalanine or tryptophan. D genes are given only for firm matches. A clone size is listed for some rows: how often the clone was seen (once, few, many), or a class if it is expanded.

d_gene	abundance	v_gene	j_gene	CDR3aa	CDR3nt
-	few	TRBV19	TRBJ2-1	CASSIAGNEQFF	TGTGCCAGTAGTATAGCGGGGAATGAGCAGTTCTTC
TRBD1	many	TRBV5-4	TRBJ1-2	CASSSPGQGAKGYTF	TGTGCCAGCAGCTCCCCGGGACAGGGGGCAAAAGGCTACACCTTC
-	many	TRBV6-4	TRBJ1-5	CASSGRDIISNQPQHF	TGTGCCAGCAGTGGTCGGGACATCATTAGCAATCAGCCCCAGCATTTT
-	few	TRBV14	TRBJ2-1	CASSHPPPRGSSYNEQFF	TGTGCCAGCAGCCATCCGCCCCCCCGTGGGAGCTCCTACAATGAGCAGTTCTTC
TRBD2	few	TRBV4-2	TRBJ2-1	CASSRRLAGESYNEQFF	TGTGCCAGCAGCCGACGACTAGCGGGAGAATCCTACAATGAGCAGTTCTTC
-	many	TRBV20-1	TRBJ1-2	CSASLGSYGYTF	TGCAGTGCTAGTCTGGGGTCCTATGGCTACACCTTC
-	many	TRBV20-1	TRBJ2-7	CSASNFGISYEQYF	TGCAGTGCTAGTAATTTCGGGATATCCTACGAGCAGTACTTC
-	-	TRBV5-4	TRBJ1-4	CASSNLQGRDEELFF	TGTGCCAGCAGCAACCTACAGGGAAGGGATGAAGAACTGTTTTTT
-	once	TRBV10-1	TRBJ2-2	CASSERHPTAGELFF	TGCGCCAGCAGTGAACGACACCCCACCGCCGGGGAGCTGTTTTTT
-	-	TRBV29-1	TRBJ2-7	CSVSGGSYEQYF	TGCAGCGTTTCTGGCGGATCCTACGAGCAGTACTTC
TRBD1	-	TRBV29-1	TRBJ2-7	CSVGQGALVEQYF	TGCAGCGTGGGACAGGGGGCGCTTGTCGAGCAGTACTTC
-	many	TRBV12-3/TRBV12-4	TRBJ2-5	CASSLSLVQETQYF	TGTGCCAGCAGTTTATCTCTAGTTCAAGAGACCCAGTACTTC
-	-	TRBV19	TRBJ1-2	CASRTSQGGVDYGYTF	TGTGCCAGTAGGACCAGCCAAGGGGGGGTGGACTATGGCTACACCTTC
TRBD2	-	TRBV7-6	TRBJ2-1	CASRLVRYLRTSYNEQFF	TGTGCCAGCAGATTAGTGCGTTACCTACGGACTAGCTACAATGAGCAGTTCTTC
TRBD1	many	TRBV2	TRBJ1-2	CAFPGTAGGYGYTF	TGTGCCTTTCCTGGGACAGCTGGGGGCTATGGCTACACCTTC
-	few	TRBV5-1	TRBJ1-1	CASSLLHMNTEAFF	TGCGCCAGCAGCTTGCTGCACATGAACACTGAAGCTTTCTTT
-	many	TRBV5-1	TRBJ1-5	CASSLEGTSHQPQHF	TGCGCCAGCAGCTTGGAGGGGACCTCCCATCAGCCCCAGCATTTT
-	many	TRBV5-4	TRBJ1-2	CASSPPRGYGYTF	TGTGCCAGCAGCCCGCCGAGAGGCTATGGCTACACCTTC
-	many	TRBV7-2	TRBJ1-1	CASSHMPLNRNTEAFF	TGTGCCAGCAGCCACATGCCGCTTAACCGGAACACTGAAGCTTTCTTT
TRBD1	few	TRBV12-3/TRBV12-4	TRBJ2-1	CASRQDRGKFF	TGTGCCAGCAGACAAGACAGGGGGAAGTTCTTC
-	many	TRBV19	TRBJ1-1	CASSNERNTEAFF	TGTGCCAGTAGTAACGAGCGGAACACTGAAGCTTTCTTT
-	many	TRBV2	TRBJ2-7	CASSAEGPHEQYF	TGTGCCAGCAGTGCCGAGGGCCCCCACGAGCAGTACTTC
-	many	TRBV29-1	TRBJ1-1	CSVELDRGKAFF	TGCAGCGTTGAGTTGGACAGAGGAAAAGCTTTCTTT
-	many	TRBV12-3/TRBV12-4	TRBJ1-1	CASSSAFF	TGTGCCAGCAGTTCCGCTTTCTTT
-	many	TRBV18	TRBJ1-1	CASSPQGDTEAFF	TGTGCCAGCTCACCCCAGGGTGACACTGAAGCTTTCTTT
-	-	TRBV3-1	TRBJ1-5	CASSTPGRQPQHF	TGTGCCAGCAGCACACCAGGGAGGCAGCCCCAGCATTTT
-	many	TRBV2	TRBJ1-2	CASTKNYGYTF	TGTGCCAGCACGAAGAACTATGGCTACACCTTC
-	many	TRBV2	TRBJ1-6	CASGEGGVAHSPLHF	TGTGCCAGCGGTGAGGGTGGAGTGGCCCATTCACCCCTCCACTTT
-	many	TRBV10-2	TRBJ2-7	CASSETARSEQYF	TGCGCCAGCAGTGAGACAGCAAGGTCGGAGCAGTACTTC
-	few	TRBV7-7	TRBJ1-1	CASNLTANTEAFF	TGTGCCAGCAACTTGACAGCGAACACTGAAGCTTTCTTT
-	few	TRBV7-9	TRBJ2-3	CASSLMGTTHTDTQYF	TGTGCCAGCAGCTTAATGGGGACCACACACACCGATACGCAGTATTTT
TRBD2	many	TRBV11-2	TRBJ2-3	CASSFLAGGTDTQYF	TGTGCCAGCAGCTTTTTGGCGGGGGGCACAGATACGCAGTATTTT
-	many	TRBV4-1	TRBJ1-1	CASSQDTRAFF	TGCGCCAGCAGCCAAGACACAAGAGCTTTCTTT
-	once	TRBV3-1	TRBJ1-5	CSSSSGVRNQPQHF	TGTTCCAGCAGCTCAGGGGTTAGGAATCAGCCCCAGCATTTT
TRBD2	many	TRBV6-1	TRBJ2-5	CASSFHSGGVKETQYF	TGTGCCAGCAGTTTTCATAGCGGGGGGGTAAAAGAGACCCAGTACTTC
TRBD1	many	TRBV6-1	TRBJ2-7	CASRSGTGGSYEQYF	TGTGCCAGCAGGTCCGGGACAGGGGGCTCCTACGAGCAGTACTTC
TRBD2	many	TRBV7-9	TRBJ2-7	CASSSWGLAGDYEQYF	TGTGCCAGCAGCTCGTGGGGTCTAGCGGGAGACTACGAGCAGTACTTC
-	-	TRBV3-1	TRBJ2-7	CASSQAIAASYEKYF	TGTGCCAGCAGCCAAGCGATAGCGGCCTCCTACGAGAAGTACTTC
-	-	TRBV12-3/TRBV12-4	TRBJ2-7	CASRGDIPTGEQYF	TGTGCCAGCAGGGGGGACATTCCCACGGGGGAGCAGTACTTC
-	many	TRBV19	TRBJ2-3	CASSIGPSTDTQYF	TGTGCCAGTAGTATTGGGCCCAGCACAGATACGCAGTATTTT
-	-	TRBV12-3/TRBV12-4	TRBJ2-7	CASSLYTYGEQYF	TGTGCCAGCAGTTTATACACCTACGGCGAGCAGTACTTC
TRBD1	many	TRBV7-9	TRBJ1-1	CASSLTYRGRRTEAFF	TGTGCCAGCAGCTTAACCTACAGGGGAAGGAGAACTGAAGCTTTCTTT
TRBD2	many	TRBV7-9	TRBJ2-7	CASSSLGTSASYEQYF	TGTGCCAGCAGCTCACTCGGGACTAGCGCCTCCTACGAGCAGTACTTC
TRBD2	few	TRBV12-3/TRBV12-4	TRBJ2-7	CASSLREGHHEQYF	TGTGCCAGCAGTTTACGGGAGGGCCACCACGAGCAGTACTTC
-	many	TRBV25-1	TRBJ1-6	CASSEQGGSPLHF	TGTGCCAGCAGTGAACAGGGCGGTTCACCCCTCCACTTT
TRBD1	many	TRBV2	TRBJ1-3	CASSEKGGTGEPGNTIYF	TGTGCCAGCAGTGAAAAGGGGGGAACAGGGGAGCCTGGAAACACCATATATTTT
TRBD2	-	TRBV20-1	TRBJ2-7	CSARDGLAALEQYF	TGCAGTGCTAGAGACGGACTAGCGGCCCTCGAGCAGTACTTC
-	-	TRBV19	TRBJ1-5	CASSIGSHSNQPQHF	TGTGCCAGTAGTATAGGCTCCCATAGCAATCAGCCCCAGCATTTT
-	many	TRBV6-1	TRBJ2-7	CASSRNGLSYEQYF	TGTGCCAGCAGTAGGAATGGGTTGTCCTACGAGCAGTACTTC
-	-	TRBV25-1	TRBJ2-5	CASSTNAETQYF	TGTGCCAGCAGTACCAACGCAGAGACCCAGTACTTC
-	many	TRBV20-1	TRBJ2-3	CSARDQGRTDTQYF	TGCAGTGCTAGAGATCAGGGCCGCACAGATACGCAGTATTTT
-	many	TRBV27	TRBJ2-4	CASSRGGALRNIQYF	TGTGCCAGCAGCAGGGGGGGGGCGCTGAGAAACATTCAGTACTTC
-	-	TRBV29-1	TRBJ2-7	CSVARGEQYF	TGCAGCGTTGCAAGGGGTGAGCAGTACTTC
-	many	TRBV10-2	TRBJ1-6	CASSVWDSPLHF	TGCGCCAGCAGTGTATGGGATTCACCCCTCCACTTT